The rows below give T cell receptor beta chains drawn from one sample of a study of Graves' ophthalmopathy and Graves' hyperthyroidism. Using its own MiXCR run on the multiplex PCR reads, TCRdb lists one record per CDR3 protein. In the table there are 340,000 or so distinct CDR3 sequences, roughly 15% of which are singletons. Sequenced material: peripheral blood. The receptors here all came from an adult man with Graves' ophthalmopathy. Both conserved end residues are part of each CDR3. The D gene is left open where the match is weak. For some rows the clone size is stated as once, few or many, or as a class when expanded; others skip it.

v_call	j_call	cdr3_length	d_call	clone_size	cdr3_nt	cdr3_aa
TRBV7-2	TRBJ2-7	15	TRBD1	many	TGTGCCAGCAGCTCCCGGACAGGGGGCTTGTACGAGCAGTACTTC	CASSSRTGGLYEQYF
TRBV3-1	TRBJ1-2	15	.	many	TGTGCCAGCACCCCCCGGGCAGGGACCTTCTATGGCTACACCTTC	CASTPRAGTFYGYTF
TRBV25-1	TRBJ2-5	13	.	many	TGTGCCAGCAGGAGGGGACCTGGGGAGACCCAGTACTTC	CASRRGPGETQYF
TRBV6-5	TRBJ1-1	14	TRBD1	many	TGTGCCAGCAGTCCGGTGTGGGACAGCACTGAAGCTTTCTTT	CASSPVWDSTEAFF
TRBV29-1	TRBJ2-7	10	.	many	TGCAGCGTTCCTAAAAGAGGGCAGTACTTC	CSVPKRGQYF
TRBV11-2	TRBJ2-4	13	.	few	TGTGCCAGCAGCCCCGGGGGGCAAAACATTCAGTACTTC	CASSPGGQNIQYF
TRBV6-5	TRBJ2-5	16	.	many	TGTGCCAGCAGTTACTCGCCGAGCGGGTCGCAAGAGACCCAGTACTTC	CASSYSPSGSQETQYF
TRBV5-1	TRBJ1-2	18	TRBD1	many	TGCGCCAGCAGCTTACACTATCAACAGGGGAACGCGAACTATGGCTACACCTTC	CASSLHYQQGNANYGYTF
TRBV28	TRBJ1-1	14	.	.	TGTGCCAGCAGTTTCGACCTAAGGGGTACTGAAGCTTTCTTT	CASSFDLRGTEAFF
TRBV20-1	TRBJ2-5	13	.	.	TGCAGTGCTAGAGTACTCAGCCAAGAGACCCAGTACTTC	CSARVLSQETQYF
TRBV29-1	TRBJ2-5	14	TRBD1	many	TGCAGCGTTGAATCTGGACAGGGGACGAGGGGCCAGTACTTC	CSVESGQGTRGQYF
TRBV6-1	TRBJ1-6	13	.	.	TGTGCCAGCAGTGAAGAGGTGTACTCACCCCTCCACTTT	CASSEEVYSPLHF
TRBV2	TRBJ1-5	14	.	many	TGTGCCAGCAGCGCTACTTCCAGGGATCAGCCCCAGCATTTT	CASSATSRDQPQHF
TRBV20-1	TRBJ1-2	15	.	.	TGCAGTGCTCGGATGTTTACGAGGAACCAGTATGGCTACACCTTC	CSARMFTRNQYGYTF
TRBV10-3	TRBJ1-1	17	TRBD1	many	TGTGCCATCACAAGGACAGGGGGAACGGTCGAACGCACTGAAGCTTTCTTT	CAITRTGGTVERTEAFF
TRBV25-1	TRBJ2-5	15	.	many	TGTGCCAGCAGTGATAGAGCGGTTCAGGGAGAGACCCAGTACTTC	CASSDRAVQGETQYF
TRBV9	TRBJ2-6	17	.	many	TGTGCCAGCAGCGTAGGGGGGCAGGTGCCTGGGGCCAACGTCCTGACTTTC	CASSVGGQVPGANVLTF
TRBV25-1	TRBJ1-1	15	TRBD1	many	TGTGCCAGCAGTGAATTAGCAGGGGGGTACACTGAAGCTTTCTTT	CASSELAGGYTEAFF
TRBV7-2	TRBJ2-2	16	.	once	TGTGCCAGCAGCTTAGCCTCCGGGTCCAAAACCGGGGAGCTGTTTTTT	CASSLASGSKTGELFF
TRBV7-2	TRBJ1-5	14	.	many	TGTGCCAGCAGCTTAATGATAAGCAATCAGCCCCAGCATTTT	CASSLMISNQPQHF
TRBV18	TRBJ1-2	13	.	many	TGTGCCAGCTCACCGACCAGACCCCATGGCTACACCTTC	CASSPTRPHGYTF
TRBV7-8	TRBJ1-6	15	TRBD1	many	TGTGCCAGCAGCTTAGTGGGACAGGGCAATTCACCCCTCCACTTT	CASSLVGQGNSPLHF
TRBV6-1	TRBJ2-7	16	TRBD2	many	TGTGCCAGCACTGGGCTTACCGGGACTACACCCTACGAGCAGTACTTC	CASTGLTGTTPYEQYF
TRBV7-9	TRBJ2-7	16	TRBD2	many	TGTGCCAGCAGCTTAATGGGAGCGGGGGGTTCCCACGAGCAGTACTTC	CASSLMGAGGSHEQYF
TRBV5-1	TRBJ2-2	14	.	many	TGCGCCAGCAGCTTGGCCTTGTCGGGCGGGGAGCTGTTTTTT	CASSLALSGGELFF
TRBV24-1	TRBJ2-7	14	TRBD1	.	TGTGCCACCAGTGATACGGGACAGATCTACGAGCAGTACTTC	CATSDTGQIYEQYF
TRBV11-1	TRBJ2-2	16	TRBD2	many	TGTGCCAGCCAACCACCTAGCGGGAGAGTGACCGGGGAGCTGTTTTTT	CASQPPSGRVTGELFF
TRBV6-1	TRBJ2-7	15	.	many	TGTGCCAGCAACCCCGGGGCCAGGTTTGGACACGAGCAGTACTTC	CASNPGARFGHEQYF
TRBV19	TRBJ1-1	18	TRBD1	many	TGTGCCACTTCCTATATCGGGGGCAGGGGGATCGTGGACACTGAAGCTTTCTTT	CATSYIGGRGIVDTEAFF
TRBV28	TRBJ1-1	17	.	many	TGTGCCAGCAGTTTAATTCTAGAGGCCGGTCCGGGGCGGAAAGCTTTCTTT	CASSLILEAGPGRKAFF
TRBV6-2/TRBV6-3	TRBJ1-1	12	.	many	TGTGCCAGCAGAAACGCGGGACGCCCAGCTTTCTTT	CASRNAGRPAFF
TRBV12-3/TRBV12-4	TRBJ1-1	13	.	.	TGTGCCAGCAGTTCAGGGTCAATCATTGAAGCTTTCTTT	CASSSGSIIEAFF
TRBV2	TRBJ2-7	17	TRBD2	many	TGTGCCAGCAGTGATAATATGGGACTAGCGGAGGCCTACGAGCAGTACTTC	CASSDNMGLAEAYEQYF
TRBV6-1	TRBJ1-2	16	.	many	TGTGCCAGCAGTGAGTATAAGGAACAATTAAACTATGGCTACACCTTC	CASSEYKEQLNYGYTF
TRBV27	TRBJ2-5	16	TRBD2	many	TGTGCCAGCAGTTTAAGTGCGGGAGCGAGGGAAGAGACCCAGTACTTC	CASSLSAGAREETQYF
TRBV7-2	TRBJ1-5	15	.	.	TGTGCCAGCAGCTTAGTAGGACAATACAATCAGCCCCAGCATTTT	CASSLVGQYNQPQHF
TRBV10-3	TRBJ1-6	13	.	many	TGTGCCATCAGTGAGAGTCCCGGGTCACCCCTCCACTTT	CAISESPGSPLHF
TRBV4-1	TRBJ2-6	18	TRBD1	few	TGCGCCAGCAGCCCACCAGACAGGGGTTTCTCTGGGGCCAACGTCCTGACTTTC	CASSPPDRGFSGANVLTF
TRBV19	TRBJ2-2	13	.	.	TGTGCCAGTAAACAGGGGAACACCGGGGAGCTGTTTTTT	CASKQGNTGELFF
TRBV3-1	TRBJ1-2	17	.	many	TGTGCCAGCAGCCAAGGGGGGGCGGACTCGTTTTCCTATGGCTACACCTTC	CASSQGGADSFSYGYTF
TRBV7-3	TRBJ1-1	14	.	many	TGTGCCAGCAGCTTAACTGGTATGGGGGTTGAAGCTTTCTTT	CASSLTGMGVEAFF
TRBV6-5	TRBJ1-1	13	.	many	TGTGCCAGCAACGAGGGTCTGAGGGCTGAAGCTTTCTTT	CASNEGLRAEAFF
TRBV28	TRBJ1-2	16	TRBD1	many	TGTGCCAGCAGTTTACAGGGACAGTCCTTTAACTATGGCTACACCTTC	CASSLQGQSFNYGYTF
TRBV19	TRBJ1-5	13	.	many	TGTGCCAGTAGTCACGGTAGCAATCAGCCCCAGCATTTT	CASSHGSNQPQHF
TRBV12-3/TRBV12-4	TRBJ2-2	12	.	many	TGTGCCAGCAGTTTGAGTAACGGGGAGCTGTTTTTT	CASSLSNGELFF
TRBV4-1	TRBJ1-2	15	.	many	TGCGCCAGCAGCCCCTTCCGGGATACGGCTTTTGGCTACACCTTC	CASSPFRDTAFGYTF
TRBV6-5	TRBJ1-2	15	.	many	TGTGCCAGCAGTCCTTTTGCAGACAGACTCTATGGCTACACCTTC	CASSPFADRLYGYTF
TRBV20-1	TRBJ2-7	14	.	.	TGCAGTGCTAGAGGACTAGGTGGTGACTACGAGCAGTACTTC	CSARGLGGDYEQYF
TRBV28	TRBJ2-5	17	.	many	TGTGCCAGCAGTACACCCGTGGTAGCGGAAATTCAAGAGACCCAGTACTTC	CASSTPVVAEIQETQYF
TRBV6-1	TRBJ1-5	14	TRBD1	once	TGTGCCAGCAGTCGGACAGGGGTGTATCAGCCCCAGCATTTT	CASSRTGVYQPQHF
TRBV15	TRBJ1-5	15	.	many	TGTGCCACCAGCCCCACAACCCCAACCTTTCAGCCCCAGCATTTT	CATSPTTPTFQPQHF
TRBV7-2	TRBJ2-5	16	TRBD2	many	TGTGCCAGCAGCTTAGGTGGACTAGCTGTGTTTGAGACCCAGTACTTC	CASSLGGLAVFETQYF
TRBV6-1	TRBJ1-5	14	.	many	TGTGCCAGCAGCGATGGTCTTGCCAGGCAGCCCCAGCATTTT	CASSDGLARQPQHF